Each of the 2 T cell receptor beta chains below was sequenced from the same sample in a study of early T cells in non-severe SARS-CoV-2 infection. TCRdb reanalysed the 5' RACE reads using MiXCR and keeps one entry per CDR3 protein. The sample yields 100,000 to 150,000 distinct CDR3 sequences, 14% to 15% seen once. The sequencing sample was made of whole blood. These receptors originate from an adult who was a healthcare worker with PCR-confirmed SARS-CoV-2 infection or an uninfected control (not recorded which).

The chain uses TRBV20-1 and TRBJ2-7; D gene ambiguous. The CDR3 runs to 12 residues. Germline V gene sequence: CDR1 DFQATT, CDR2 SNEGSKA (reference sequence). The V gene lost 0 bases and the J gene lost 6 bases, with 9 bases spanning the gap. CDR3 sequence (DNA): TGCAGTGCTAGAGATCGTTTTGTCGAGCAGTACTTC. The encoded protein is CSARDRFVEQYF.

This chain joins TRBV11-2 and TRBJ2-7; D remains ambiguous. CDR3 length equals 15 residues. The germline V gene has CDR1 SGHAT and CDR2 FQNNGV. Trimming pared 5 bases from V and 0 bases from J, leaving 14 bases between. Written as DNA, the CDR3 is TGTGCCAGCAGCATAACCCGGGTGAACTCCTACGAGCAGTACTTC. This codes for CASSITRVNSYEQYF.